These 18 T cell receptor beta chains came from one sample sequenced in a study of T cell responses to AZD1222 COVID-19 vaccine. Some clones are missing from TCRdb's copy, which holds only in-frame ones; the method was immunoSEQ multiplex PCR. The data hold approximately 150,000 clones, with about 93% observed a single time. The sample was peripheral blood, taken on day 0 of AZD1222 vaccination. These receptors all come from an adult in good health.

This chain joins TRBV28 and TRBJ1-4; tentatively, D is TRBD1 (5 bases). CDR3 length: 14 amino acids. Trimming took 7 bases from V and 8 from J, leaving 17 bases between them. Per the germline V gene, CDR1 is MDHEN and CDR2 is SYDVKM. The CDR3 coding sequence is TGTGCCAGCACCAGACGGGGGAGGGAGGAAAAACTGTTTTTT. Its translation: CASTRRGREEKLFF. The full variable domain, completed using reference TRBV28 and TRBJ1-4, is DVKVTQSSRYLVKRTGEKVFLECVQDMDHENMFWYRQDPGLGLRLIYFSYDVKMKEKGDIPEGYSVSREKKERFSLILESASTNQTSMYLCASTRRGREEKLFFGSGTQLSVL.

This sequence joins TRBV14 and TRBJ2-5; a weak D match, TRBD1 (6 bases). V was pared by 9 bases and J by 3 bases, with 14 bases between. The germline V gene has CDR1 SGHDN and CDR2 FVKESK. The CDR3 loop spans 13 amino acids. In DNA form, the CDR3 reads TGTGCCAGTAAGCACAGGGAAGAAGAGACCCAGTACTTC. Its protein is CASKHREEETQYF. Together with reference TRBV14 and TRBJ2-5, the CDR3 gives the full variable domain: EAGVTQFPSHSVIEKGQTVTLRCDPISGHDNLYWYRRVMGKEIKFLLHFVKESKQDESGMPNNRFLAERTGGTYSTLKVQPAELEDSGVYFCASKHREEETQYFGPGTRLLVL.

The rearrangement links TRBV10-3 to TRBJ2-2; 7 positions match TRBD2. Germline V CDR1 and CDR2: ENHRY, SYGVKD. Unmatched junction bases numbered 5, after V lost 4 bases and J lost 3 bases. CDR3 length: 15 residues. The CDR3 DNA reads TGTGCCATCAGTGGGGGCGGGGGTGACACCGGGGAGCTGTTTTTT. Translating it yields CAISGGGGDTGELFF.

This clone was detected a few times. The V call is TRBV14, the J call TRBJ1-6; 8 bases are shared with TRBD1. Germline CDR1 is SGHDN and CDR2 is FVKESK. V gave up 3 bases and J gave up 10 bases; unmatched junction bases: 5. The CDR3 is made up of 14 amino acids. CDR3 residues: CASSHRGDRSPLHF. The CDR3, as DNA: TGTGCCAGCAGCCATCGAGGGGACAGGTCACCCCTCCACTTT.

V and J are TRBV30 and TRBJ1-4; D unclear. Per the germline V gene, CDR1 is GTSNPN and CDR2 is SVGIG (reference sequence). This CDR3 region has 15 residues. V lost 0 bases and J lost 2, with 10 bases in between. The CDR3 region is CAWSVGSRTNEKLFF. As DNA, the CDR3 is TGTGCCTGGAGTGTAGGAAGTCGGACTAATGAAAAACTGTTTTTT.

Here the CDR3 DNA reads TGTACGTCTGGGGCCAACGTCCTGACTTTC. This sequence encodes CTSGANVLTF. The chain is built from TRBV11-2 and TRBJ2-6; D is ambiguous. The CDR3 is 10 amino acids. Per the germline V gene, CDR1 is SGHAT and CDR2 is FQNNGV.

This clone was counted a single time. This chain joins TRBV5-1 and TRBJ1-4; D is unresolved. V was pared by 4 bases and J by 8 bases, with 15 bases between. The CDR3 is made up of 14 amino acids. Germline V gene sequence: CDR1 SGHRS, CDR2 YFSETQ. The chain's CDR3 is CASSPSGAGEKLFF. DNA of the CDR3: TGCGCCAGCAGCCCCTCCGGTGCTGGAGAAAAACTGTTTTTT. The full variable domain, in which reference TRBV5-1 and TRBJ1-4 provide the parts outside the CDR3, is KAGVTQTPRYLIKTRGQQVTLSCSPISGHRSVSWYQQTPGQGLQFLFEYFSETQRNKGNFPGRFSGRQFSNSRSEMNVSTLELGDSALYLCASSPSGAGEKLFFGSGTQLSVL.

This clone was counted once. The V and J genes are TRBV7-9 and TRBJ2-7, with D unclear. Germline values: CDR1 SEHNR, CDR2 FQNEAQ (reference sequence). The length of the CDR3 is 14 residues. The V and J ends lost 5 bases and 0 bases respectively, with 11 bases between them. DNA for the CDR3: TGTGCCAGCAGCCCCCTTGCCGACTCCTACGAGCAGTACTTC. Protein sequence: CASSPLADSYEQYF. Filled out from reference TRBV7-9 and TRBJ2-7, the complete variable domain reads DTGVSQNPRHKITKRGQNVTFRCDPISEHNRLYWYRQTLGQGPEFLTYFQNEAQLEKSRLLSDRFSAERPKGSFSTLEIQRTEQGDSAMYLCASSPLADSYEQYFGPGTRLTVT.

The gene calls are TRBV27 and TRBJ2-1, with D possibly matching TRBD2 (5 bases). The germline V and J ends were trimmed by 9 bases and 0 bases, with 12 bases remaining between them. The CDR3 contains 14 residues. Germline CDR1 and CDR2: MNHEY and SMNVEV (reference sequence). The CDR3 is CASRTGSSYNEQFF. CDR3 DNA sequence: TGTGCCAGTCGAACGGGGAGCTCCTACAATGAGCAGTTCTTC.

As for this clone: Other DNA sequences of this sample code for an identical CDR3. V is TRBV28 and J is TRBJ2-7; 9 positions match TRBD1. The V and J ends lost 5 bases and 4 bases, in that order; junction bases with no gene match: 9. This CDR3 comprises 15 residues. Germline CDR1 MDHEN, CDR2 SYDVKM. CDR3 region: CASSGSDRGLYEQYF. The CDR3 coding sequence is TGTGCCAGCAGTGGCTCAGACAGGGGGTTATACGAGCAGTACTTC.

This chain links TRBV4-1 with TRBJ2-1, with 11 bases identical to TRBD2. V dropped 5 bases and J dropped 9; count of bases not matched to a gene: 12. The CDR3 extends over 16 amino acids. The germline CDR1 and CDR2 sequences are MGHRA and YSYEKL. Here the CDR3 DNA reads TGCGCCAGCAGCAAGGGACTAGCGGTAGTGAGGGGTGAGCAGTTCTTC. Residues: CASSKGLAVVRGEQFF.

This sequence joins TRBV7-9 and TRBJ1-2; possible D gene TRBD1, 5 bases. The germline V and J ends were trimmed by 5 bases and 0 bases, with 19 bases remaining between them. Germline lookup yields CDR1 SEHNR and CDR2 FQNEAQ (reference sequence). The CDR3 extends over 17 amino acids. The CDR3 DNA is TGTGCCAGCAGCACAAGGCGGGGCCGACCTTCTAACTATGGCTACACCTTC. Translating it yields CASSTRRGRPSNYGYTF.

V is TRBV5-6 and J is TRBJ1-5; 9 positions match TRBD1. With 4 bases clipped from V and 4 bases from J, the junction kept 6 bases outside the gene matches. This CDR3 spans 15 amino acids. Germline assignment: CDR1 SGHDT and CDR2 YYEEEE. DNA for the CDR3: TGTGCCAGCAGCCTGACCGGGACAGGGAATCAGCCCCAGCATTTT. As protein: CASSLTGTGNQPQHF.

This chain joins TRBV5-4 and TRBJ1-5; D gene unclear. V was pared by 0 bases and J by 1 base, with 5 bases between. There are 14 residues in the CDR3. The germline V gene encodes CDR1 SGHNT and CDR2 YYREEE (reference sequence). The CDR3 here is CASSLDGSNQPQHF. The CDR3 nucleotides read TGTGCCAGCAGCTTGGACGGCAGCAATCAGCCCCAGCATTTT.

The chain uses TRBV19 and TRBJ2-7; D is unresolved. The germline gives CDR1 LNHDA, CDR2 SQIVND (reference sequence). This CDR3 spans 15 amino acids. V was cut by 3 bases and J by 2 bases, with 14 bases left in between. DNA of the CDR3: TGTGCCAGTAGTATGTATGGCGGCCCCCCCTACGAGCAGTACTTC. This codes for CASSMYGGPPYEQYF.

The CDR3, as DNA: TGTGCCAGCAGTCAGAACAGGCTTTCGAACACTGAAGCTTTCTTT. Encoded protein: CASSQNRLSNTEAFF. The rearrangement links TRBV6-5 to TRBJ1-1; tentative D call: TRBD1 (5 bases). The ends were cut back, 5 bases at V and 1 base at J, with 14 bases in the middle. Germline lookup yields CDR1 MNHEY and CDR2 SVGAGI. This CDR3 has 15 residues.

CDR3 protein: CASSYLDMGLAGITDTQYF. DNA of the CDR3: TGTGCCAGCAGTTACTTGGACATGGGACTAGCGGGCATCACAGATACGCAGTATTTT. The rearrangement joins TRBV6-2 or TRBV6-3 to TRBJ2-3; 12 bases are a match to TRBD2. CDR3 length: 19 residues. Looked up from germline, CDR1 is MNHEY and CDR2 is SVGEGT. Trimming took 1 base from V and 2 from J; bases not matched to a gene: 10.

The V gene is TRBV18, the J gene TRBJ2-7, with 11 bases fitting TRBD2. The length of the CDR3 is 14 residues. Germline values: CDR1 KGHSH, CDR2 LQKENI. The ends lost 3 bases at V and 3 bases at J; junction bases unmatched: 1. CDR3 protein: CASSPTSGNYEQYF. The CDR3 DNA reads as TGTGCCAGCTCACCGACTAGCGGGAACTACGAGCAGTACTTC.